This record concerns one T cell receptor (beta chain) sequence. Using immunoSEQ multiplex PCR, the repertoire was profiled, and TCRdb retains in-frame clones only, with some absent. The data contain 150,000 to 200,000 clones, 75% to 90% of them seen just once; the ten biggest clones take up approximately 3.3%. Germline CDR1 and CDR2: MDHEN and SYDVKM. CDR3 length: 16 residues. The V gene lost 2 bases and the J gene lost 4 bases, with 15 bases spanning the gap. This sample is part of a study of blood T cell repertoires in COVID-19. The specimen sequenced was peripheral blood. This chain joins TRBV28 and TRBJ1-5; TRBD1 might be the D (6 bases). The source of this sequence is a human donor with acute or convalescent COVID-19. The donor label of this sample is uncertain. Here the CDR3 reads CASSLTPGQGNQPQHF. The CDR3 DNA is TGTGCCAGCAGTTTAACTCCGGGGCAGGGGAATCAGCCCCAGCATTTT.